Below, one TCR beta chain is given with its context. This clonotype was detected ten times or more. The target of this receptor is not known. The input lacks base qualities; no much larger clone sits a single base away. The entry originates in a study of regulatory T cells in long-lasting Graves disease (dated by TCRdb to about 2021). At the level of the whole study: Newly diagnosed Graves' disease patients had taken antithyroid drugs for less than 3 months. Persistent Graves' disease patients were compared with newly diagnosed Graves' disease patients by peripheral blood TCR sequencing and RNA sequencing. The study was registered as a clinical trial and conducted in China. TCR sequencing covered some 13 persistent and roughly 20 newly diagnosed Graves' disease patients, some 33 samples in total.

What the time point label conveys for this sample: newly diagnosed GD, antithyroid drugs for less than 3 months. RNA was extracted from PBMCs in TRIzol for both TCR sequencing and RNA sequencing. The diagnosis of Graves' disease was made according to American Thyroid Association guidelines. Patients for the study were recruited at an endocrinology department in Xi'an, China. Each patient gave approximately 10 milliliters of peripheral blood, collected in an EDTA anticoagulant tube. Ficoll Paque Plus density gradient separation was used to isolate PBMCs, and no additional T cell sorting was done. An Agilent 2100 Bioanalyzer and agarose gel were used to assess RNA quality, and a NanoDrop 2000 was used to measure RNA concentration. The method was multiplex PCR. This sample was sequenced with an Illumina HiSeq 4000. CDR3 regions were amplified by Arm-PCR with iRepertoire HTBI primers to construct TCR beta libraries. Gel purification was performed on PCR products prior to sequencing. Per the authors' processing: Gene usage analysis of CDR3 amino acid clonotypes used the 55 to 80 TRBV and approximately 13 TRBJ segments found across samples. Filtered high-quality paired reads were merged into contigs using COPE and FqMerger. Contigs were aligned with BLAST to IMGT TRBV, TRBD and TRBJ reference genes, and CDR3 was defined per IMGT. Highly expanded clones were defined as clonotypes with a frequency above 0.1%. Repertoire diversity was measured by Shannon entropy, and V-J evenness by the Gini coefficient. A clonotype found in more than one individual was treated as public. The public reads were quality trimmed at Q25 with fastp and then assembled into clones with MiXCR by TCRdb, keeping productive beta chains. Each record represents a unique CDR3 protein, reported with the most common genes and DNA among its rows. The V and J calls and clone size come from TCRdb's table, not from the authors' own analysis. A total of about 430,000 distinct CDR3 sequences appear in this sample, 15% of them only once. The biggest ten clones account for about 7.8% of the sample.

The trim is 1 base for V and 3 bases for J, with a gap of 15 bases between the germline ends. The CDR3 spans 15 residues, from the cysteine through the phenylalanine. The only DNA kept is the CDR3, 45 bases in frame from the first base. Taken from the germline V gene (reference sequence), the CDR1 and CDR2 loops are DFQATT and SNEGSKA. Overall study results and their limits: Sequencing and analysis were limited to the TCR beta chain. Persistent patients shared more public clonotypes among themselves (2,741) than newly diagnosed patients did (about 900). Preferential use of TRBV28, TRBJ1-2 and TRBJ2-5 was observed in persistent disease, whereas TRBV20-1 and TRBJ2-1 were favored in newly diagnosed disease. Compared with newly diagnosed patients, patients with persistent Graves' disease had lower TCR Shannon entropy and fewer highly expanded clones, which suggests clonal expansion. Because the primary lesion, thyroid tissue, could not be accessed, the study looked at peripheral blood alone. As a limitation, the authors acknowledged that the small sample size may reduce accuracy.

This same sample was also taken into another study, of T cells in Graves' hyperthyroidism and ophthalmopathy. The second paper further reports: Graves' hyperthyroidism was defined as stable when no progression to ophthalmopathy occurred over 18 months of follow-up. Hyperthyroidism patients were newly diagnosed, with disease duration under 2 months, and aged 18 to 65 years. Patients with uncontrolled infections, other autoimmune diseases, pregnancy or lactation were excluded. Clinical symptoms, serum thyroxine and TRAb, thyroid ultrasound, and orbital computed tomography formed the basis for the diagnoses. The TCR CDR3 was subjected to a first round of RT-PCR using the HTBI primer set and the Qiagen OneStep RT-PCR kit. Most expanded thyroid clonotypes (frequency above 0.001) were also detected in blood, suggesting blood repertoires may reflect thyroid immune responses. A model built on a 13 V-J signature distinguished ophthalmopathy from stable hyperthyroidism, reaching about 88% sensitivity and approximately 81% specificity in cross-validation and 80%/75% in testing. In validation, the model predicted progression to ophthalmopathy with roughly 70% sensitivity and roughly 72% specificity, a median of about six months before onset. TCR V-J signatures able to tell the groups apart were searched for in a discovery cohort of some 100 patients, of whom 40 to 45 had Graves' ophthalmopathy and 55 to 65 had stable Graves' hyperthyroidism. Prospective prediction of ophthalmopathy was tested in an independent validation cohort consisting of 18 hyperthyroidism patients and some 16 patients who later progressed to ophthalmopathy. The 100 or so discovery patients were randomly divided into training and test sets at a 7:3 ratio. In six Graves' hyperthyroidism patients, the study also compared T-cell repertoires from thyroid tissue with T-cell repertoires from blood. Once sampling was done, hyperthyroidism patients were given methimazole at a starting dose of 30 mg daily, whereas ophthalmopathy patients were given high-dose intravenous methylprednisolone. The libraries were constructed in a second round of multiplex PCR and then size-selected and purified. The libraries were sequenced on an Illumina HiSeq2000 using paired-end 100 bp reads. Raw data were processed with SOAPnuke, discarding reads with adapters, uncalled bases, mean Phred below 15, or no exact constant-primer or identifier match. COPE v1.2.5 was used to merge high-quality paired reads, and clonotypes were defined as unique nucleotide sequences. MiTCR v1.1 was used to align clonotypes to the IMGT TRBV, TRBD and TRBJ reference segments. Analysis was restricted to V-J combinations with a frequency above 0.0001, which covered 98% to 99.2% of repertoires. A TCS score was defined as the ratio of F50 (clonal expansion) to E x V (chaos), with BLOSUM62-based TCRdist applied between CDR3 peptides within each V-J. Welch's t-statistics and random forest reduced around 520 V-J features to around 14, which were used in a naive Bayes classifier (R e1071). Sample size was not statistically predetermined, and investigators were not blinded to group allocation. The paper reports TCR Vbeta CDR3 sequencing of 140 or so peripheral blood samples: some 44 ophthalmopathy, under 80 hyperthyroidism and approximately 17 progressor patients.

This clonotype originated in a woman between 40 and 50 years old with Graves disease. Donor details come from another sample of the same person, matched by shared clones. This sample comprised peripheral blood mononuclear cells (PBMCs), obtained at new diagnosis, from a patient treated with antithyroid drugs. The rearranged chain carries TRBV20-1 and TRBJ1-1; matching of 5 bases hints at TRBD1 as the D gene. The DNA is TGCAGTGCTAGAGGGGGGGTGGGGTTTGACACTGAAGCTTTCTTT. Its protein reads: CSARGGVGFDTEAFF.